One and the same sample provided the 24 T cell receptor beta chains below, sequenced in a study of circulating and synovial CD4+ cells in juvenile arthritis. Method: immunoSEQ multiplex PCR; TCRdb's copy keeps in-frame clones and lacks some. The data show tens of thousands of clones, roughly 95% seen once. The sequenced sample consisted of CD4+ T cells from blood. The receptors come from a human donor with juvenile idiopathic arthritis.

In nucleotides, the CDR3 is TGTGCCAGCAGGCCCGGGACAAGGTCCTACAATGAGCAGTTCTTC. This gives the protein CASRPGTRSYNEQFF. The V call is TRBV2, the J call TRBJ2-1; possible D gene TRBD1, 6 bases. Trimming took off 6 bases at V and 1 base at J, with 13 bases between the two ends. CDR1 is SNHLY and CDR2 is FYNNEI in the germline V gene. The CDR3 runs 15 residues.

The table lists this clone with a count of one. V is TRBV19 and J is TRBJ2-2; 10 bases fit TRBD1. This CDR3 spans 16 amino acids. Germline V gene data show CDR1 as LNHDA and CDR2 as SQIVND (reference sequence). J lost 2 bases, V lost 8 bases, and 8 bases had no gene match. Written as DNA, the CDR3 is TGTGCCAGTTGGGACAGGGGAATTAGAAACACCGGGGAGCTGTTTTTT. As protein: CASWDRGIRNTGELFF.

A note on this clone: Other DNA sequences in this sample translate to the same CDR3. The V call is TRBV19, the J call TRBJ1-5, with 9 positions matching TRBD1. V trimming: 3 bases; J trimming: 0 bases; junction bases outside the gene matches: 3. The CDR3 has 16 amino acids. The germline V gene has CDR1 LNHDA and CDR2 SQIVND (reference sequence). The CDR3: CASSIGTGYSNQPQHF. CDR3 in DNA: TGTGCCAGTAGTATCGGGACAGGGTATAGCAATCAGCCCCAGCATTTT.

The J gene is TRBJ1-1, the V gene TRBV5-4; 8 positions match TRBD1. The length of the CDR3 is 15 residues. Germline V gene sequence: CDR1 SGHNT, CDR2 YYREEE (reference sequence). The junction had 10 bases not matched to a gene; V was cut back by 4 bases and J by 5 bases. This CDR3 reads CASSPNNRGGTEAFF. DNA of the CDR3: TGTGCCAGCAGCCCGAATAACAGGGGGGGGACTGAAGCTTTCTTT.

This chain joins TRBV7-3 and TRBJ1-6; 11 positions agree with TRBD1. The CDR3 sequence is 19 residues long. V shed 2 bases, J shed 1 base, and the junction held 7 bases outside the gene matches. Germline V gene sequence: CDR1 SGHTA, CDR2 FQGTGA. The CDR3 DNA is TGTGCCAGCAGCTTACGTGGGGACAGGGGGGAATCCTATAATTCACCCCTCCACTTT. This sequence encodes CASSLRGDRGESYNSPLHF.

V gene TRBV25-1 combines with J gene TRBJ1-1; weak D call: TRBD1 (5 bases). V shed 1 base and J shed 1 base, with 10 bases lying between them. This CDR3 region has 15 residues. CDR1 and CDR2 from the germline V gene are MGHDK and SYGVNS. Here the CDR3 reads CASSESGRENTEAFF. The DNA for the CDR3 is TGTGCCAGCAGTGAATCGGGCAGGGAGAACACTGAAGCTTTCTTT.

The V gene is TRBV13, the J gene TRBJ2-7; a weak D match, TRBD2 (6 bases). CDR1 is PRHDT and CDR2 is FYEKMQ in the germline V gene (reference sequence). Between the trimmed V and J ends, which lost 1 base and 3 bases, there was a span of 13 bases. CDR3 length: 15 residues. CDR3 sequence (DNA): TGTGCCAGCAGCTTAGATGGAGGGGCGAACTACGAGCAGTACTTC. As protein: CASSLDGGANYEQYF.

This clone was seen a single time. The rearrangement links TRBV5-4 to TRBJ1-1; 7 nucleotides align to TRBD1. CDR1 SGHNT and CDR2 YYREEE come from the germline V gene (reference sequence). Germline trimming cut 4 bases from V and 6 bases from J; bases unmatched to any gene: 12. The length of the CDR3 is 15 residues. CDR3 sequence: CASSPSQGRSAEAFF. In DNA form, the CDR3 reads TGTGCCAGCAGCCCCTCACAGGGGAGGAGCGCTGAAGCTTTCTTT.

This chain links TRBV6-6 with TRBJ2-3; D is possibly TRBD2 (6 bases). V shed 5 bases and J shed 6 bases, with 15 bases lying between them. The CDR3 has 14 amino acids. CDR1 MNHNY and CDR2 SVGAGI come from the germline V gene (reference sequence). The CDR3 DNA reads as TGTGCCAGCAGTCCTTCGACTAGTGCGGATACGCAGTATTTT. This gives the protein CASSPSTSADTQYF.

The CDR3 DNA reads TGTGCCAGCAGCAAACCTGCAGTGATGAACACTGAAGCTTTCTTT. It codes for CASSKPAVMNTEAFF. The V gene is TRBV21-1, the J gene TRBJ1-1; TRBD1 is the table's D call, not checked against the DNA. TRBV21-1 is classified as a pseudogene. The length of the CDR3 is 15 residues.

The V gene is TRBV6-5, the J gene TRBJ1-2, with D hard to call. Germline V gene data show CDR1 as MNHEY and CDR2 as SVGAGI. V gave up 2 bases and J gave up 8 bases, with 21 bases separating them. There are 16 residues in the CDR3. The CDR3 region has the DNA TGTGCCAGCAGTTACCTACGGAACGGACCCTCGGGGGGCTACACCTTC. Translated: CASSYLRNGPSGGYTF.

This rearrangement joins TRBV27 to TRBJ2-5; 7 positions match TRBD2. The ends lost 3 bases at V and 9 bases at J; junction bases unmatched: 1. Germline CDR1 reads MNHEY; CDR2 reads SMNVEV (reference sequence). The CDR3 runs to 11 residues. The CDR3 DNA is TGTGCCAGCAGTTTGGGAGGGGCCCAGTACTTC. Its translation: CASSLGGAQYF.

The V call is TRBV4-1, the J call TRBJ1-6, with 7 bases lining up with TRBD1. The V and J ends lost 8 bases and 0 bases, in that order; junction bases with no gene match: 10. The V gene's germline CDR1 is MGHRA and CDR2 YSYEKL. The CDR3 covers 17 residues. As DNA, the CDR3 is TGCGCCAGCTCGAAAGGACAGGCAAGCTCCTATAATTCACCCCTCCACTTT. Translated, it gives CASSKGQASSYNSPLHF.

This CDR3 is CASSPRRDANTIYF. As DNA, the CDR3 is TGTGCCAGCTCCCCGCGCAGGGATGCAAACACCATATATTTT. The chain recombines TRBV18 with TRBJ1-3; the D gene is possibly TRBD1 (5 bases). The CDR3 loop spans 14 amino acids. The germline gives CDR1 KGHSH, CDR2 LQKENI. Trimming took 6 bases from V and 6 from J, leaving 15 bases between them.

This clone was seen a single time. This chain uses TRBV7-9 with TRBJ1-1, with D unclear. The CDR3 sequence is 13 residues long. V was pared by 5 bases and J by 0 bases, with 7 bases between. The germline gives CDR1 SEHNR, CDR2 FQNEAQ (reference sequence). CDR3 coding DNA: TGTGCCAGCAGCCCTATGATGAACACTGAAGCTTTCTTT. Translated, it gives CASSPMMNTEAFF.

V gene TRBV7-2 combines with J gene TRBJ2-7; 10 bases agree with TRBD2. From germline, CDR1 is SGHTA and CDR2 FQGNSA. V lost 1 base and J lost 4; bases outside the gene matches: 7. The CDR3 covers 16 residues. In nucleotides, the CDR3 is TGTGCCAGCAGCTTAGGGCCAGCGGGGGGGGGATACGAGCAGTACTTC. Residues: CASSLGPAGGGYEQYF.

This chain connects TRBV4-1 to TRBJ1-1, with 7 bases identical to TRBD1. This CDR3 comprises 15 residues. V was clipped by 0 bases and J by 0 bases; unmatched bases: 1. Per the germline V gene, CDR1 is MGHRA and CDR2 is YSYEKL. CDR3: CASSQERGLNTEAFF. DNA for the CDR3: TGCGCCAGCAGCCAAGAGAGGGGGCTGAACACTGAAGCTTTCTTT.

In its sample, this clone was seen once. The chain couples TRBV30 to TRBJ2-4; D possibly corresponds to TRBD2 (6 bases). CDR1 is GTSNPN and CDR2 is SVGIG in the germline V gene (reference sequence). There are 14 residues in the CDR3. The V and J ends lost 2 bases and 4 bases respectively, with 12 bases between them. The CDR3 nucleotides are TGTGCCTGGAGTCGGGGGAGCGGGAAAAACATTCAGTACTTC. Translating it yields CAWSRGSGKNIQYF. Filled out from reference TRBV30 and TRBJ2-4, the complete variable domain reads SQTIHQWPATLVQPVGSPLSLECTVEGTSNPNLYWYRQAAGRGLQLLFYSVGIGQISSEVPQNLSASRPQDRQFILSSKKLLLSDSGFYLCAWSRGSGKNIQYFGAGTRLSVL.

A word on this clone: The junction shows a germline mismatch at one end, possibly a read error. Other DNA sequences within the sample encode an identical CDR3. This sequence joins TRBV9 and TRBJ1-3, with D hard to call. CDR1 is SGDLS, CDR2 YYNGEE, per germline. The CDR3 is made up of 16 amino acids. CDR3 residues: CASSVGPRLSGNTIYF. CDR3 in DNA: TGTGCCAGCAGCGTAGGTCCACGACTCTCTGGAAACACCATATACTTT.

Concerning this clone itself: Sequence at one end of the junction differs from germline and may be a read error. The chain uses TRBV14 and TRBJ1-5; D remains unclear. Looked up from germline, CDR1 is SGHDN and CDR2 is FVKESK. The CDR3 totals 13 residues. In DNA, the CDR3 is TGTGCCAGCAGCCAAGTAGTTGGTCAGCCCCAGCGTTTT. This codes for CASSQVVGQPQRF.

This sequence joins TRBV15 and TRBJ2-7, with D perhaps matching TRBD1 (5 bases). The germline CDR1 and CDR2 sequences are LNHNV and YYDKDF (reference sequence). V gave up 0 bases and J gave up 6 bases, with 15 bases separating them. The CDR3 is 15 residues long. DNA for the CDR3: TGTGCCACCAGCAGAGATTACCAGGGTGTAGGCGAGCAGTACTTC. Its protein is CATSRDYQGVGEQYF.

The rearrangement links TRBV5-1 to TRBJ2-3; 13 bases align to TRBD2. The ends lost 4 bases at V and 6 bases at J; junction bases unmatched: 8. This CDR3 contains 16 residues. CDR1 is SGHRS and CDR2 is YFSETQ in the germline V gene. The CDR3 DNA follows: TGCGCCAGCAGCCTAACTAGCGGGGGGGCCTGGGATACGCAGTATTTT. Translating gives CASSLTSGGAWDTQYF. The whole variable domain, remainder taken from reference TRBV5-1 and TRBJ2-3, is KAGVTQTPRYLIKTRGQQVTLSCSPISGHRSVSWYQQTPGQGLQFLFEYFSETQRNKGNFPGRFSGRQFSNSRSEMNVSTLELGDSALYLCASSLTSGGAWDTQYFGPGTRLTVL.

V usage is TRBV5-5 and J usage is TRBJ2-5; the match to TRBD2 covers 7 bases. V dropped 1 base and J dropped 3; count of bases not matched to a gene: 3. Germline V gene sequence: CDR1 SGHKS, CDR2 YYEKEE (reference sequence). The CDR3 extends over 14 amino acids. The CDR3 nucleotides are TGTGCCAGCAGCTTGTTGGGGGGGAAAGAGACCCAGTACTTC. Translation: CASSLLGGKETQYF. Full variable domain (outside the CDR3, taken from reference TRBV5-5 and TRBJ2-5): DAGVTQSPTHLIKTRGQQVTLRCSPISGHKSVSWYQQVLGQGPQFIFQYYEKEERGRGNFPDRFSARQFPNYSSELNVNALLLGDSALYLCASSLLGGKETQYFGPGTRLLVL.

The chain carries TRBV5-1 and TRBJ1-1, with 8 bases aligning to TRBD1. This CDR3 spans 19 amino acids. Germline V gene data show CDR1 as SGHRS and CDR2 as YFSETQ. V was pared by 2 bases and J by 1 base, with 16 bases of the junction left unmatched. The CDR3: CASSLSLRAGGGWNTEAFF. CDR3 DNA: TGCGCCAGCAGCTTAAGTTTGCGGGCAGGGGGCGGCTGGAACACTGAAGCTTTCTTT.